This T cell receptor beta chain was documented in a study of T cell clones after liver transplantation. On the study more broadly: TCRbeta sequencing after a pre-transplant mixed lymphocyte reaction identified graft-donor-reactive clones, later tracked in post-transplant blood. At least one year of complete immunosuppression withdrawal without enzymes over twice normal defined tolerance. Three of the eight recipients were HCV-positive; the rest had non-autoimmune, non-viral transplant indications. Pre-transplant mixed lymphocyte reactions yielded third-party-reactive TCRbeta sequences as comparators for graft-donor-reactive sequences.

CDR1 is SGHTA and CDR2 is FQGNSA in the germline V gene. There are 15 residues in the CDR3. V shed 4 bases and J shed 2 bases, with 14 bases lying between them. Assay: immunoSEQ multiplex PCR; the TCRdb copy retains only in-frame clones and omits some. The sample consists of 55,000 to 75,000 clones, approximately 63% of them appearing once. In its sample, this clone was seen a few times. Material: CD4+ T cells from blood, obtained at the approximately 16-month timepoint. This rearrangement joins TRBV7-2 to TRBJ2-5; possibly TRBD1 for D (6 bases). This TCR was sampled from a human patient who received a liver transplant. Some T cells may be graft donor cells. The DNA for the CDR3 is TGTGCCAGCAGCTCCCGGACAGTCAAACAAGAGACCCAGTACTTC. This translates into CASSSRTVKQETQYF.